The 29 T cell receptor beta chains below were found in one sample sequenced in a study of CD8 T cells in ankylosing spondylitis. Whole-study findings and limits: Characteristic, it appeared, of ankylosing spondylitis blood was a TCR beta motif of eight highly homologous variants.

Using its own MiXCR run on the 5' RACE reads, TCRdb lists one record per CDR3 protein. The sample includes some 840,000 distinct CDR3 sequences, roughly 12% seen only once; the top ten take about 0.5%. Their target antigens are unknown. The sequencing sample was made of blood, either unsorted or a sorted T cell fraction (not recorded which). Receptors were obtained from a male donor with ankylosing spondylitis.

Many counts were recorded for this clonotype. This chain uses TRBV4-3 with TRBJ2-3, with 13 bases lining up with TRBD2. The CDR3 spans 17 residues. Germline V CDR1 and CDR2: LGHNA, YSLEER. The V and J ends lost 4 bases and 6 bases, in that order; junction bases with no gene match: 10. The CDR3 sequence is CASSLRGLAGPGDTQYF. CDR3 nucleotides: TGCGCCAGCAGCCTACGGGGACTAGCGGGGCCAGGGGATACGCAGTATTTT.

This clonotype was picked up many times. The chain combines TRBV5-1 with TRBJ1-2; D is ambiguous. Trimming removed 5 bases from V and 2 bases from J, with 22 bases in between. This CDR3 contains 17 residues. Germline CDR1 SGHRS, CDR2 YFSETQ. CDR3 DNA: TGCGCCAGCAGACGCCGACCTCCTGTTAACTTGAACTATGGCTACACCTTC. Amino acids: CASRRRPPVNLNYGYTF.

Only a few counts were recorded for this clonotype. The chain has TRBV2 and TRBJ2-5; no definite D call. There are 15 residues in the CDR3. V lost 4 bases, J lost 4 bases, and 16 bases lay in between. CDR1 and CDR2 (germline): SNHLY, FYNNEI. As DNA, the CDR3 is TGTGCCAGCAGTGGGGTTACGGTGGTCAGAGAGACCCAGTACTTC. It encodes CASSGVTVVRETQYF.

CDR3 residues: CASSFAGLGGEQYF. DNA for the CDR3: TGCGCCAGCAGCTTCGCGGGGTTAGGGGGCGAGCAGTACTTC. This chain joins TRBV5-1 and TRBJ2-7, with D perhaps given as TRBD1 or TRBD2 (6 bases each). The germline V gene encodes CDR1 SGHRS and CDR2 YFSETQ. V was pared by 2 bases and J by 6 bases, with 15 bases between. CDR3 length equals 14 residues.

This clonotype has more than one count but fewer than ten. The chain joins TRBV20-1 to TRBJ1-1; a possible D gene is TRBD1 (5 bases). The CDR3 extends over 13 amino acids. Between the trimmed V and J ends, which lost 5 bases and 5 bases, there was a span of 15 bases. Germline V CDR1 and CDR2: DFQATT, SNEGSKA (reference sequence). CDR3 sequence: CSAPSSGGTEAFF. The CDR3, as DNA: TGCAGTGCTCCCTCGTCGGGGGGAACTGAAGCTTTCTTT.

The chain is built from TRBV6-2 or TRBV6-3 and TRBJ2-7, with D possibly TRBD2 on 6 matching bases. There are 16 residues in the CDR3. V shed 5 bases and J shed 3 bases, with 20 bases lying between them. Germline CDR1 reads MNHEY; CDR2 reads SVGEGT. The CDR3, as DNA: TGTGCCAGCAGTAGTACTCGGGGGAGACGACTCTACGAGCAGTACTTC. Protein: CASSSTRGRRLYEQYF.

This clonotype appeared a few times. The gene calls are TRBV6-2 or TRBV6-3 and TRBJ1-5; a possible D gene is TRBD1 (6 bases). This CDR3 region has 15 residues. V lost 3 bases, J lost 7 bases, and 16 bases lay in between. Per the germline V gene, CDR1 is MNHEY and CDR2 is SVGEGT. The CDR3 DNA follows: TGTGCCAGCAGTTATTACACCAGGGGCGGACAGCCCCAGCATTTT. Its protein product is CASSYYTRGGQPQHF.

V and J are TRBV29-1 and TRBJ1-1, with TRBD1 as a possible D gene (6 bases). The CDR3 consists of 15 residues. Germline CDR1 reads SQVTM; CDR2 reads ANQGSEA. Trimming removed 6 bases from V and 0 bases from J, with 17 bases in between. In DNA, the CDR3 is TGCAGCGTCAGAGGGGGGCGAGGTATGAACACTGAAGCTTTCTTT. Amino acid sequence: CSVRGGRGMNTEAFF.

In its sample, this clonotype was seen a few times. V usage is TRBV7-9 and J usage is TRBJ2-1; 7 bases agree with TRBD2. Losses at the gene ends were 5 bases for V and 1 base for J; bases not matched to a gene: 11. The CDR3 covers 17 residues. Germline CDR1 is SEHNR and CDR2 is FQNEAQ (reference sequence). As DNA, the CDR3 is TGTGCCAGCAGCCCCCCCTGGCGGGAGCAATCCTACAATGAGCAGTTCTTC. Encoded protein: CASSPPWREQSYNEQFF.

J is TRBJ2-3 and V is TRBV28; perhaps TRBD1 as D (5 bases). Trimming removed 2 bases from V and 2 bases from J, with 11 bases in between. In germline, CDR1 is MDHEN, CDR2 SYDVKM. This CDR3 has 15 amino acids. The CDR3: CASSLRQTPTDTQYF. The DNA of the CDR3 is TGTGCCAGCAGTTTACGACAGACACCCACAGATACGCAGTATTTT.

This clonotype appeared many times. This chain links TRBV5-6 with TRBJ2-3; no clear D gene. CDR3 size: 11 residues. The V and J ends lost 5 bases and 8 bases respectively, with 9 bases between them. From germline, CDR1 is SGHDT and CDR2 YYEEEE. The CDR3 sequence: CASSRWATQYF. The CDR3 coding sequence is TGTGCCAGCAGTCGGTGGGCTACGCAGTATTTT.

This clonotype turned up a few times. The chain has TRBV7-8 and TRBJ1-6; D unclear. The germline V gene has CDR1 SGHVS and CDR2 FQNEAQ. Trimming shortened V by 3 bases and J by 6 bases, and 15 bases separated the two germline ends. This CDR3 is 16 amino acids long. CDR3 region: CASSLNVPWSNSPLHF. The CDR3 DNA reads TGTGCCAGCAGCTTGAATGTCCCCTGGAGTAATTCACCCCTCCACTTT. Full variable domain (remainder filled in from reference TRBV7-8 and TRBJ1-6): GAGVSQSPRYKVAKRGQDVALRCDPISGHVSLFWYQQALGQGPEFLTYFQNEAQLDKSGLPSDRFFAERPEGSVSTLKIQRTQQEDSAVYLCASSLNVPWSNSPLHFGNGTRLTVT.

The chain uses TRBV18 and TRBJ1-2, with a tentative D call TRBD1 (6 bases). The CDR3 spans 14 residues. Per the germline V gene, CDR1 is KGHSH and CDR2 is LQKENI. V lost 3 bases, J lost 2 bases, and 10 bases lay in between. CDR3 sequence reads: CASSPEGTNYGYTF. The CDR3 DNA follows: TGTGCCAGCTCACCCGAAGGGACAAACTATGGCTACACCTTC. Filled out from reference TRBV18 and TRBJ1-2, the complete variable domain reads NAGVMQNPRHLVRRRGQEARLRCSPMKGHSHVYWYRQLPEEGLKFMVYLQKENIIDESGMPKERFSAEFPKEGPSILRIQQVVRGDSAAYFCASSPEGTNYGYTFGSGTRLTVV.

The rearrangement joins TRBV7-8 to TRBJ1-6; D may be TRBD1 (5 bases). Germline CDR1 and CDR2: SGHVS and FQNEAQ. There are 18 residues in the CDR3. V was trimmed by 2 bases and J by 10 bases, leaving 24 bases between them. CDR3 region: CASSLWKGLQPRVSPLHF. CDR3 bases: TGTGCCAGCAGCTTATGGAAGGGACTCCAACCCAGGGTCTCACCCCTCCACTTT. Supplemented by reference TRBV7-8 and TRBJ1-6, the full variable domain reads GAGVSQSPRYKVAKRGQDVALRCDPISGHVSLFWYQQALGQGPEFLTYFQNEAQLDKSGLPSDRFFAERPEGSVSTLKIQRTQQEDSAVYLCASSLWKGLQPRVSPLHFGNGTRLTVT.

Only a few counts were recorded for this clonotype. The genes are TRBV6-2 or TRBV6-3 and TRBJ1-6; unclear D gene. The CDR3 has 15 residues. Germline loops: CDR1 MNHEY, CDR2 SVGEGT. V dropped 5 bases and J dropped 8 bases, with 16 bases sitting between them. CDR3 in DNA: TGTGCCAGCAGTACCCGGTGGGCGGTTGATTCACCCCTCCACTTT. Its translation is CASSTRWAVDSPLHF.

This clonotype has more than one count but fewer than ten. This chain links TRBV7-2 with TRBJ2-5; perhaps D is TRBD1 or TRBD2 (6 bases each). Germline CDR1 reads SGHTA; CDR2 reads FQGNSA. The CDR3 has 14 amino acids. Trimming removed 1 base at V and 9 bases at J, with 15 bases between. The CDR3 nucleotides are TGTGCCAGCAGCTTAGTTTTTGCGGAGGGGGCCCAGTACTTC. As protein: CASSLVFAEGAQYF.

Only a few counts were recorded for this clonotype. This rearrangement joins TRBV5-1 to TRBJ1-1; tentatively, D is TRBD1 (5 bases). There are 13 residues in the CDR3. Deletions cut 4 bases from V and 5 bases from J, with 12 bases between. CDR1 and CDR2 (germline): SGHRS, YFSETQ. This chain's CDR3 is CASSDQGDTEAFF. The CDR3 DNA is TGCGCCAGCAGCGACCAGGGAGATACTGAAGCTTTCTTT.

The rearrangement joins TRBV11-2 to TRBJ2-5, with a tentative D call TRBD1 (6 bases). In germline, CDR1 is SGHAT, CDR2 FQNNGV. V was pared by 7 bases and J by 2 bases, with 11 bases between. This CDR3 comprises 13 residues. CDR3 amino acids: CASNVGGQETQYF. In nucleotides, the CDR3 is TGTGCCAGCAATGTAGGGGGTCAAGAGACCCAGTACTTC.

The chain employs TRBV29-1 and TRBJ2-1; 16 bases line up with TRBD2. Germline V lookup: CDR1 SQVTM, CDR2 ANQGSEA. The V segment lost 7 bases and the J segment 0 bases; nucleotides outside the gene matches: 6. The CDR3 runs to 17 residues. Written as DNA, the CDR3 is TGCAGCGGGACGGGACTAGCGGGGGGGTTCTCCTACAATGAGCAGTTCTTC. As protein: CSGTGLAGGFSYNEQFF.

This clonotype was found many times. The V call is TRBV15, the J call TRBJ1-2, with D perhaps matching TRBD1 (6 bases). V was trimmed by 0 bases and J by 4 bases, leaving 9 bases between them. The CDR3 length is 14 residues. CDR1 and CDR2 (germline): LNHNV, YYDKDF (reference sequence). CDR3 DNA: TGTGCCACCAGCAGAGATAGGACAGCCTATGGCTACACCTTC. This sequence encodes CATSRDRTAYGYTF.

This clonotype was observed a handful of times. The V and J genes are TRBV6-2 or TRBV6-3 and TRBJ2-3, with D possibly being TRBD2 (5 bases). The CDR3 is 17 amino acids. Germline CDR1 MNHEY, CDR2 SVGEGT. Trimming took off 4 bases at V and 6 bases at J, with 23 bases between the two ends. CDR3 loop: CASSSRGSGLWTDTQYF. The CDR3 coding sequence is TGTGCCAGCAGTTCCCGGGGAAGCGGACTCTGGACGGATACGCAGTATTTT.

The table lists this clonotype with many counts. J is TRBJ2-5 and V is TRBV11-2; no clear D gene. Germline V gene data show CDR1 as SGHAT and CDR2 as FQNNGV. There are 13 residues in the CDR3. V was cut by 1 base and J by 5 bases, with 8 bases left in between. The CDR3 nucleotides read TGTGCCAGCAGCTTAGTACTTGGTGAGACCCAGTACTTC. Translating it yields CASSLVLGETQYF. The whole variable domain, remainder taken from reference TRBV11-2 and TRBJ2-5, is EAGVAQSPRYKIIEKRQSVAFWCNPISGHATLYWYQQILGQGPKLLIQFQNNGVVDDSQLPKDRFSAERLKGVDSTLKIQPAKLEDSAVYLCASSLVLGETQYFGPGTRLLVL.

Many counts were recorded for this clonotype. The chain links TRBV7-2 to TRBJ2-2, with D possibly being TRBD2 (5 bases). V lost 2 bases, J lost 5 bases, and 9 bases lay in between. Germline assignment: CDR1 SGHTA and CDR2 FQGNSA. The CDR3 covers 14 residues. The CDR3: CASSLFRGTGELFF. CDR3 nucleotides: TGTGCCAGCAGCTTATTTCGGGGTACCGGGGAGCTGTTTTTT.

This rearrangement joins TRBV7-2 to TRBJ2-5, with D unresolved. Germline lookup yields CDR1 SGHTA and CDR2 FQGNSA. The CDR3 consists of 13 residues. Trimming removed 4 bases at V and 9 bases at J, with 15 bases between. CDR3 amino acids: CASSSTPDFAQYF. The CDR3 nucleotides are TGTGCCAGCAGCTCGACTCCCGACTTTGCCCAGTACTTC.

The chain carries TRBV6-2 or TRBV6-3 and TRBJ1-5; D remains ambiguous. V lost 6 bases and J lost 7, with 13 bases in between. This CDR3 is 13 amino acids long. Looked up from germline, CDR1 is MNHEY and CDR2 is SVGEGT. The CDR3 reads CASRTVLGQPQHF. For the CDR3, the DNA is TGTGCCAGCAGGACGGTTCTGGGCCAGCCCCAGCATTTT.

There are a few counts of this clonotype. The chain couples TRBV6-2 or TRBV6-3 to TRBJ2-5; 7 nucleotides align to TRBD1. The CDR3 contains 15 residues. Trimming cost V 2 bases and J 4 bases; bases outside gene matches: 7. From germline, CDR1 is MNHEY and CDR2 SVGEGT. The CDR3 DNA is TGTGCCAGCAGTTACGCCTACAGGGGTGCAGAGACCCAGTACTTC. This translates into CASSYAYRGAETQYF.

This clonotype has a handful of counts. The chain carries TRBV7-2 and TRBJ1-5, with 8 bases that match TRBD1. From germline, CDR1 is SGHTA and CDR2 FQGNSA. Trimming cost V 5 bases and J 4 bases; bases outside gene matches: 7. This CDR3 has 15 residues. The CDR3 coding sequence is TGTGCCAGCAGCCTCCGGGACAGGATAAATCAGCCCCAGCATTTT. Residues: CASSLRDRINQPQHF.

The chain links TRBV29-1 to TRBJ2-5, with 8 bases aligning to TRBD1. The CDR3 consists of 13 residues. With 6 bases clipped from V and 5 bases from J, the junction kept 8 bases outside the gene matches. In germline, CDR1 is SQVTM, CDR2 ANQGSEA. Written as DNA, the CDR3 is TGCAGCGTGGGAGACAGGGGCGAGGAGACCCAGTACTTC. It specifies CSVGDRGEETQYF.

This chain joins TRBV20-1 and TRBJ1-6, with 8 nucleotides matching TRBD1. Germline CDR1 reads DFQATT; CDR2 reads SNEGSKA (reference sequence). Unmatched junction bases numbered 5, after V lost 5 bases and J lost 11 bases. This CDR3 comprises 12 residues. The DNA for the CDR3 is TGCAGTGCTCCGGACAGGGAAACACCCCTCCACTTT. Protein: CSAPDRETPLHF.